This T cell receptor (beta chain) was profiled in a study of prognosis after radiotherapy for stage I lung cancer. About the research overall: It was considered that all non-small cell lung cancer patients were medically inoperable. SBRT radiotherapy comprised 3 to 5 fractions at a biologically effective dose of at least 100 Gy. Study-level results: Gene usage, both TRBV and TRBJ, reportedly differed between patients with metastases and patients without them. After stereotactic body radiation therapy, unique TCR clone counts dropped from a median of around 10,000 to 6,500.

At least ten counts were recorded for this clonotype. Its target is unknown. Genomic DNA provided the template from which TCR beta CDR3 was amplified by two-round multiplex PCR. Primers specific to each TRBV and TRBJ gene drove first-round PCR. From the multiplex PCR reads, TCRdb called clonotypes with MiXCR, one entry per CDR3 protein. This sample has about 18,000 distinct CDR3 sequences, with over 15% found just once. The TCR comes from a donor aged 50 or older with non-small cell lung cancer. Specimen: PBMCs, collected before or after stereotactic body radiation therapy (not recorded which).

The CDR3 sequence: CASSPIKGGEETQYF. The CDR3 nucleotides are TGTGCCAGCAGTCCCATCAAGGGAGGAGAGGAGACCCAGTACTTC. This chain joins TRBV6-1 and TRBJ2-5; maybe TRBD2 (6 bases). CDR3 size: 15 residues. V was clipped by 5 bases and J by 5 bases, with 18 bases between them. CDR1 is MNHNS and CDR2 is SASEGT in the germline V gene.